These 15 T cell receptor beta chains were all obtained from the same sample, sequenced in a study of beta chain features in type 1 diabetes. Whole-study findings and limits: When Type 1 diabetes patients were examined, their TCRB CDR3s proved moderately but significantly shorter in all four CD4+ subsets.

All of the isolated RNA was reverse transcribed, so expressed TCRB transcripts were sequenced. The data were produced by immunoSEQ multiplex PCR, yet TCRdb's version contains in-frame clones alone and is incomplete. The sample has 300,000 to 400,000 clones; 8.5% to 10% are singletons. Their target antigens are unknown. The sequenced sample was central memory CD4+ T cells from blood. These TCRs come from a man younger than 45 with type 1 diabetes.

This clone was observed a handful of times. The CDR3 sequence is CASSGWAGEGVQPQHF. Here the CDR3 DNA reads TGTGCCAGCAGTGGTTGGGCGGGAGAGGGAGTCCAGCCCCAGCATTTT. The chain has TRBV6-1 and TRBJ1-5; D not resolved. Germline-derived CDR1 and CDR2 are MNHNS and SASEGT. The CDR3 sequence is 16 residues long. Deletions cut 4 bases from V and 7 bases from J, with 20 bases between.

This clone was observed a handful of times. CDR3 in amino acids: CASSPSTGRGNTGELFF. CDR3 DNA: TGTGCCAGCAGCCCTTCGACTGGGCGGGGGAACACCGGGGAGCTGTTTTTT. The genes are TRBV5-6 and TRBJ2-2; maybe TRBD2 (6 bases). Trimming removed 4 bases from V and 1 base from J, with 17 bases in between. This CDR3 contains 17 residues. Per the germline V gene, CDR1 is SGHDT and CDR2 is YYEEEE. Drawing the rest from reference TRBV5-6 and TRBJ2-2, the complete variable domain is DAGVTQSPTHLIKTRGQQVTLRCSPKSGHDTVSWYQQALGQGPQFIFQYYEEEERQRGNFPDRFSGHQFPNYSSELNVNALLLGDSALYLCASSPSTGRGNTGELFFGEGSRLTVL.

The chain uses TRBV7-2 and TRBJ2-7; 8 positions agree with TRBD2. V dropped 4 bases and J dropped 5; count of bases not matched to a gene: 7. Per the germline V gene, CDR1 is SGHTA and CDR2 is FQGNSA. There are 14 residues in the CDR3. The CDR3 region has the DNA TGTGCCAGCAGCTACCAAGCGGGAGATAACGAGCAGTACTTC. Translated: CASSYQAGDNEQYF.

The chain combines TRBV7-2 with TRBJ1-2; unclear D gene. V dropped 2 bases and J dropped 0 bases, with 10 bases sitting between them. CDR1 is SGHTA and CDR2 is FQGNSA in the germline V gene. This CDR3 spans 15 amino acids. The DNA of the CDR3 is TGTGCCAGCAGCTTATTGACCAGCACTAACTATGGCTACACCTTC. Encoded protein: CASSLLTSTNYGYTF.

The table lists this clone with a few counts. The chain recombines TRBV28 with TRBJ1-5; D not certain. The CDR3 is 10 residues long. Per the germline V gene, CDR1 is MDHEN and CDR2 is SYDVKM. V was pared by 2 bases and J by 10 bases, with 3 bases between. The CDR3, as DNA: TGTGCCAGCAGTTTACATCCCCAGCATTTT. It translates to CASSLHPQHF.

Many counts were recorded for this clone. The gene calls are TRBV28 and TRBJ2-5, with 7 positions matching TRBD1. CDR3 size: 14 residues. After removal of 5 bases from V and 1 base from J, the junction contained 4 bases not matched to a gene. Germline V gene lookup returns CDR1 MDHEN and CDR2 SYDVKM. CDR3 bases: TGTGCCAGCAGTCCCTGGGACAGCCAAGAGACCCAGTACTTC. It yields the protein CASSPWDSQETQYF. Complete variable domain (other parts from reference TRBV28 and TRBJ2-5): DVKVTQSSRYLVKRTGEKVFLECVQDMDHENMFWYRQDPGLGLRLIYFSYDVKMKEKGDIPEGYSVSREKKERFSLILESASTNQTSMYLCASSPWDSQETQYFGPGTRLLVL.

This clone was detected only a few times. This sequence joins TRBV4-2 and TRBJ2-4, with unresolved D. V lost 1 base and J lost 5, with 12 bases in between. Looked up from germline, CDR1 is LGHNA and CDR2 is YNFKEQ. This CDR3 is built from 15 residues. CDR3 DNA sequence: TGTGCCAGCAGCCAAGTGAGAACAGAACAAAACATTCAGTACTTC. This codes for CASSQVRTEQNIQYF.

The genes are TRBV6-6 and TRBJ2-3; D gene ambiguous. Trimming removed 0 bases at V and 6 bases at J, with 4 bases between. CDR3 length: 12 residues. Germline lookup yields CDR1 MNHNY and CDR2 SVGAGI (reference sequence). In DNA, the CDR3 is TGTGCCAGCAGTTACTCAATTGATACGCAGTATTTT. Amino acids: CASSYSIDTQYF.

In its sample, this clone was seen a few times. Other DNA sequences in the same sample also yield this CDR3. The V gene is TRBV9, the J gene TRBJ2-7, with no clear D. Looked up from germline, CDR1 is SGDLS and CDR2 is YYNGEE. V was clipped by 1 base and J by 1 base, with 9 bases between them. The CDR3 contains 14 residues. DNA for the CDR3: TGTGCCAGCAGCGTATCAGGTATTTCCTACGAGCAGTACTTC. This gives the protein CASSVSGISYEQYF.

This clone was seen ten or more times. The chain couples TRBV7-2 to TRBJ2-7; D uncertain. The CDR3 has 14 amino acids. CDR1 and CDR2 from the germline V gene are SGHTA and FQGNSA. Deletions cut 4 bases from V and 0 bases from J, with 10 bases between. As DNA, the CDR3 is TGTGCCAGCAGCTCCCGGATGAGCTCCTACGAGCAGTACTTC. Translation gives CASSSRMSSYEQYF. Full variable domain (outside the CDR3, taken from reference TRBV7-2 and TRBJ2-7): GAGVSQSPSNKVTEKGKDVELRCDPISGHTALYWYRQSLGQGLEFLIYFQGNSAPDKSGLPSDRFSAERTGGSVSTLTIQRTQQEDSAVYLCASSSRMSSYEQYFGPGTRLTVT.

The chain is built from TRBV27 and TRBJ2-5; tentative D call: TRBD1 (6 bases). Trimming stripped 4 bases from V and 4 bases from J, with 13 bases between. Germline V CDR1 and CDR2: MNHEY, SMNVEV (reference sequence). CDR3 length equals 14 residues. The CDR3 loop is CASSSPGARETQYF. DNA of the CDR3: TGTGCCAGCAGTTCCCCAGGGGCCCGAGAGACCCAGTACTTC.

This clone occurred a few times. CDR3: CATTRYQGEAFF. CDR3 bases: TGTGCCACCACGCGATATCAGGGGGAAGCTTTCTTT. This chain links TRBV28 with TRBJ1-1; D might be TRBD1 (6 bases). Trimming pared 10 bases from V and 8 bases from J, leaving 17 bases between. This CDR3 has 12 amino acids. Germline assignment: CDR1 MDHEN and CDR2 SYDVKM.

This clone came up a few times. The J gene is TRBJ1-1, the V gene TRBV5-1; unclear D gene. Trimming cost V 4 bases and J 0 bases, with 13 bases left between them. This CDR3 is 15 amino acids long. From germline, CDR1 is SGHRS and CDR2 YFSETQ. The CDR3 region is CASSPTITMNTEAFF. Here the CDR3 DNA reads TGCGCCAGCAGCCCGACAATCACCATGAACACTGAAGCTTTCTTT.

In its sample, this clone was seen a few times. The genes are TRBV2 and TRBJ1-1; no firm D call. Trimming cost V 6 bases and J 1 base, with 9 bases left between them. Germline CDR1 reads SNHLY; CDR2 reads FYNNEI. This CDR3 comprises 13 residues. The CDR3 here is CASSVQWNTEAFF. CDR3 coding DNA: TGTGCCAGCAGCGTCCAATGGAACACTGAAGCTTTCTTT.

This clone was found many times. V and J are TRBV19 and TRBJ1-4, with unresolved D. This CDR3 contains 14 residues. From germline, CDR1 is LNHDA and CDR2 SQIVND (reference sequence). The V end was cut by 6 bases, the J end by 0 bases, with 8 bases between. CDR3 nucleotides: TGTGCCAGTAGACTCATTGCAACTAATGAAAAACTGTTTTTT. It specifies CASRLIATNEKLFF. The whole variable domain, filled in from reference TRBV19 and TRBJ1-4, reads DGGITQSPKYLFRKEGQNVTLSCEQNLNHDAMYWYRQDPGQGLRLIYYSQIVNDFQKGDIAEGYSVSREKKESFPLTVTSAQKNPTAFYLCASRLIATNEKLFFGSGTQLSVL.